What follows are 30 T cell receptor beta chains derived from one specimen sequenced in a study of T-cell memory formation after mild COVID-19. TCRdb re-called the 5' RACE reads with MiXCR, one entry per CDR3 protein. The sample lists about 320,000 distinct CDR3 sequences, over 11% occurring once. Material: PBMCs or a T cell subset sorted from them (not recorded which). These receptors came from a man younger than 35 who had mild COVID-19 (a few samples of this study predate the infection). Cell type and time point are not known.

This clonotype was recorded a few times. The V gene is TRBV7-9, the J gene TRBJ1-6; D call uncertain. The CDR3 loop spans 13 amino acids. Between the trimmed V and J ends, which lost 1 base and 15 bases, there was a span of 13 bases. CDR1 is SEHNR, CDR2 FQNEAQ, per germline (reference sequence). CDR3 in DNA: TGTGCCAGCAGCTTAGGGGCAGCCTCTATCCTCCACTTT. Translation gives CASSLGAASILHF.

The V and J genes are TRBV11-2 and TRBJ2-5; possible D gene TRBD2, 6 bases. The CDR3 runs to 16 residues. Looked up from germline, CDR1 is SGHAT and CDR2 is FQNNGV. Trimming removed 5 bases at V and 0 bases at J, with 16 bases between. In DNA, the CDR3 is TGTGCCAGCAGCCCCGGGGGAGGAGCGTACCAAGAGACCCAGTACTTC. Translated, it gives CASSPGGGAYQETQYF.

J is TRBJ2-5 and V is TRBV5-6; 9 positions match TRBD2. CDR1 and CDR2 from the germline V gene are SGHDT and YYEEEE. V trimming: 3 bases; J trimming: 2 bases; junction bases outside the gene matches: 14. The CDR3 length is 18 residues. The CDR3, as DNA: TGTGCCAGCAGCTCCTTAGCATTACTAGCGGGTCGTCAAGAGACCCAGTACTTC. As protein: CASSSLALLAGRQETQYF.

V is TRBV7-2 and J is TRBJ1-5, with a tentative D call TRBD1 (5 bases). CDR3 size: 15 residues. Trimming stripped 1 base from V and 3 bases from J, with 10 bases between. Germline V gene lookup returns CDR1 SGHTA and CDR2 FQGNSA. CDR3 in DNA: TGTGCCAGCAGCTTAGGCGCCAGGGTCAATCAGCCCCAGCATTTT. Its translation: CASSLGARVNQPQHF.

This clonotype was counted a few times. J is TRBJ2-7 and V is TRBV4-2; D is unclear. The CDR3 length is 13 residues. Per the germline V gene, CDR1 is LGHNA and CDR2 is YNFKEQ. Trimming pared 1 base from V and 3 bases from J, leaving 7 bases between. The CDR3 nucleotides read TGTGCCAGCAGCCAAGCTCACAGCTACGAGCAGTACTTC. As protein: CASSQAHSYEQYF.

There are a few counts of this clonotype. The chain couples TRBV4-3 to TRBJ1-1; D perhaps matches TRBD1 (5 bases). This CDR3 has 14 residues. Germline CDR1 and CDR2: LGHNA and YSLEER. V was cut by 1 base and J by 4 bases, with 10 bases left in between. The CDR3 nucleotides are TGCGCCAGCAGCCAAGGGGGGTACGGCACTGAAGCTTTCTTT. Translated: CASSQGGYGTEAFF.

V and J are TRBV5-6 and TRBJ1-2; TRBD1 matches 7 bases. Trimming at V came to 1 base and at J to 8 bases, leaving 5 bases not matched to a gene. In germline, CDR1 is SGHDT, CDR2 YYEEEE. The CDR3 extends over 13 amino acids. CDR3: CASSLWRGRGYTF. The CDR3 DNA follows: TGTGCCAGCAGCTTGTGGAGGGGGCGAGGCTACACCTTC.

This chain links TRBV18 with TRBJ2-5; D assignment may be TRBD1 or TRBD2 (5 bases each). Between the trimmed V and J ends, which lost 2 bases and 5 bases, there was a span of 15 bases. Per the germline V gene, CDR1 is KGHSH and CDR2 is LQKENI. This CDR3 comprises 15 residues. CDR3 region: CASSPSSGTTETQYF. The DNA of the CDR3 is TGTGCCAGCTCACCAAGTTCAGGGACCACGGAGACCCAGTACTTC.

V usage is TRBV9 and J usage is TRBJ2-7; 10 bases agree with TRBD2. V was clipped by 4 bases and J by 3 bases; unmatched bases: 7. Germline CDR1 SGDLS, CDR2 YYNGEE. The CDR3 consists of 15 residues. The CDR3 region is CASSPQRGGIYEQYF. The CDR3 bases are TGTGCCAGCAGCCCCCAGCGGGGGGGAATCTACGAGCAGTACTTC.

This clonotype was seen a few times. The chain joins TRBV25-1 to TRBJ2-3, with D possibly being TRBD1 (5 bases). Trimming cost V 7 bases and J 1 base, with 9 bases left between them. This CDR3 is built from 13 residues. Germline V CDR1 and CDR2: MGHDK, SYGVNS. CDR3 in amino acids: CASTLTGTDTQYF. Written as DNA, the CDR3 is TGTGCCAGCACGCTGACAGGCACAGATACGCAGTATTTT.

There are a few counts of this clonotype. The J gene is TRBJ2-4, the V gene TRBV5-1; D may be TRBD2 (6 bases). CDR1 is SGHRS and CDR2 is YFSETQ in the germline V gene. V dropped 5 bases and J dropped 8 bases, with 17 bases sitting between them. There are 14 residues in the CDR3. CDR3 sequence (DNA): TGCGCCAGCAGTCCGGGACTTGGGGGTGACATTCAGTACTTC. Encoded protein: CASSPGLGGDIQYF.

The table lists this clonotype with a few counts. The rearrangement uses TRBV27 and TRBJ2-1; D is perhaps TRBD2 (7 bases). CDR3 length equals 16 residues. Germline loops: CDR1 MNHEY, CDR2 SMNVEV (reference sequence). Trimming stripped 6 bases from V and 5 bases from J, with 20 bases between. CDR3 in DNA: TGTGCCAGCAGATCAATGGCGGGGGCCGTGAACAATGAGCAGTTCTTC. Protein product: CASRSMAGAVNNEQFF.

This chain uses TRBV3-1 with TRBJ1-2, with D maybe TRBD1 (5 bases). V was clipped by 1 base and J by 8 bases, with 23 bases between them. This CDR3 contains 17 residues. CDR1 is LGHDT and CDR2 is YNNKEL in the germline V gene (reference sequence). The CDR3 region has the DNA TGTGCCAGCAGCCAAGTTTTACAGGCTATTAAGGTGGGCGGCTACACCTTC. It encodes CASSQVLQAIKVGGYTF.

This clonotype was found many times. The CDR3 region has the DNA TGTGCCAGCAGCCCAAACGGAATAACCTACGAGCAGTACGTC. Translated: CASSPNGITYEQYV. The chain has TRBV3-1 and TRBJ2-7; no firm D call. This CDR3 region has 14 residues. Germline assignment: CDR1 LGHDT and CDR2 YNNKEL (reference sequence). Trimming left V 4 bases short and J 2 bases short, with 12 bases between.

This clonotype was observed at least ten times. This chain connects TRBV29-1 to TRBJ2-3, with 8 bases identical to TRBD1. V shed 4 bases, J shed 4 bases, and the junction held 7 bases outside the gene matches. The CDR3 runs 14 residues. The germline CDR1 and CDR2 sequences are SQVTM and ANQGSEA. The CDR3 loop reads CSVVPGGASDTQYF. As DNA, the CDR3 is TGCAGCGTTGTCCCAGGGGGCGCGTCAGATACGCAGTATTTT.

This rearrangement joins TRBV12-3 or TRBV12-4 to TRBJ1-1; 7 nucleotides match TRBD1. CDR3 length: 15 amino acids. V shed 6 bases and J 0 bases; nucleotides not matched to a gene: 7. CDR3 bases: TGTGCCAGCAGCCCGACAGGGATGATGAACACTGAAGCTTTCTTT. Encoded protein: CASSPTGMMNTEAFF.

This clonotype was picked up many times. The gene calls are TRBV12-3 or TRBV12-4 and TRBJ2-6, with D possibly matching TRBD1 (5 bases). The CDR3 is 15 amino acids. With 7 bases removed from V and 4 bases from J, the gap between germline ends came to 14 bases. CDR3 DNA sequence: TGTGCCAGCACCGTAGGGGCGCGGGGGGCCAACGTCCTGACTTTC. This codes for CASTVGARGANVLTF.

This clonotype was observed a handful of times. The V gene is TRBV7-9, the J gene TRBJ2-3; 7 bases align to TRBD2. The CDR3 has 12 residues. The J segment lost 7 bases and the V segment lost 4 bases, leaving 2 bases of the junction unmatched. CDR1 is SEHNR, CDR2 FQNEAQ, per germline (reference sequence). The CDR3 DNA is TGTGCCAGCAGCTGGGAGGGGTATACGCAGTATTTT. It translates to CASSWEGYTQYF.

The chain joins TRBV3-1 to TRBJ2-5, with D perhaps TRBD2 (5 bases). V was pared by 6 bases and J by 5 bases, with 7 bases between. Germline values: CDR1 LGHDT, CDR2 YNNKEL (reference sequence). The CDR3 is 11 residues long. The CDR3 is CASRRAETQYF. Written as DNA, the CDR3 is TGTGCCAGCAGGCGGGCTGAGACCCAGTACTTC.

In its sample, this clonotype was seen a few times. The V and J genes are TRBV25-1 and TRBJ2-7; TRBD2 matches at 7 bases. Germline V gene data show CDR1 as MGHDK and CDR2 as SYGVNS. Trimming cost V 3 bases and J 2 bases; bases outside gene matches: 7. The CDR3 is 15 amino acids. CDR3 amino acids: CASSETGTTPYEQYF. DNA of the CDR3: TGTGCCAGCAGTGAGACCGGGACTACCCCCTACGAGCAGTACTTC.

This clonotype was observed a handful of times. The chain uses TRBV7-2 and TRBJ1-2; 7 bases are shared with TRBD1. The germline V gene has CDR1 SGHTA and CDR2 FQGNSA. Germline trimming cut 5 bases from V and 8 bases from J; bases unmatched to any gene: 14. There are 15 residues in the CDR3. The chain's CDR3 is CASSLGQLIRGGYTF. CDR3 nucleotide sequence: TGTGCCAGCAGCCTGGGACAGCTTATCAGGGGGGGCTACACCTTC.

V gene TRBV7-3 combines with J gene TRBJ2-3; D may be TRBD1 or TRBD2 (5 bases each). V gave up 4 bases and J gave up 6 bases, with 14 bases separating them. The CDR3 is 14 amino acids. Germline CDR1 reads SGHTA; CDR2 reads FQGTGA. Written as DNA, the CDR3 is TGTGCCAGCAGCTCCTCGGGGCCCGTGGATACGCAGTATTTT. This sequence encodes CASSSSGPVDTQYF. The variable domain in full, with the rest retrieved from reference TRBV7-3 and TRBJ2-3, is GAGVSQTPSNKVTEKGKYVELRCDPISGHTALYWYRQSLGQGPEFLIYFQGTGAADDSGLPNDRFFAVRPEGSVSTLKIQRTERGDSAVYLCASSSSGPVDTQYFGPGTRLTVL.

For this clonotype: One junction end does not reproduce the germline sequence, and a read error may be involved. The chain carries TRBV7-9 and TRBJ2-5; 8 nucleotides line up with TRBD2. The CDR3 contains 16 residues. The germline CDR1 and CDR2 sequences are SEHNR and FQNEAQ (reference sequence). CDR3 in amino acids: CASSLGTRGGQETQYF. CDR3 DNA sequence: TGTGCCAGCAGTTTAGGGACTCGGGGGGGCCAAGAGACCCAGTACTTC.

This clonotype was counted a few times. V usage is TRBV24-1 and J usage is TRBJ2-3, with D uncertain. Germline V lookup: CDR1 KGHDR, CDR2 SFDVKD. Trimming cost V 3 bases and J 2 bases, with 5 bases left between them. The CDR3 is made up of 13 amino acids. DNA of the CDR3: TGTGCCACCAGTGATCCAAACACAGATACGCAGTATTTT. Its protein product is CATSDPNTDTQYF.

This clonotype was seen more than once but under ten times. J is TRBJ1-5 and V is TRBV6-2 or TRBV6-3, with 7 bases lining up with TRBD1. Germline CDR1 MNHEY, CDR2 SVGEGT. The CDR3 totals 14 residues. The V and J ends lost 6 bases and 2 bases, in that order; junction bases with no gene match: 4. CDR3 nucleotides: TGTGCCAGCAGGTCCACAGGGGGCAATCAGCCCCAGCATTTT. Translated, it gives CASRSTGGNQPQHF.

The chain uses TRBV29-1 and TRBJ2-7; perhaps TRBD2 as D (6 bases). The CDR3 length is 12 residues. V lost 7 bases and J lost 3, with 13 bases in between. Germline loops: CDR1 SQVTM, CDR2 ANQGSEA. In nucleotides, the CDR3 is TGCAGCGGTGCGTCCGGGAGCTACGAGCAGTACTTC. Its protein product is CSGASGSYEQYF.

This chain's CDR3 is CASSLVKQGLRYTEAFF. The CDR3 DNA reads as TGTGCCAGCAGCTTAGTCAAACAGGGGCTAAGGTACACTGAAGCTTTCTTT. The chain couples TRBV7-6 to TRBJ1-1; TRBD1 matches 7 bases. This CDR3 has 17 residues. Germline CDR1 is SGHVS and CDR2 is FNYEAQ. V was clipped by 1 base and J by 3 bases; unmatched bases: 11.

The chain links TRBV4-1 to TRBJ1-5, with D unclear. The germline CDR1 and CDR2 sequences are MGHRA and YSYEKL. Trimming pared 0 bases from V and 9 bases from J, leaving 15 bases between. The CDR3 extends over 15 amino acids. The CDR3 loop reads CASSQDRRDQRPQHF. The CDR3 DNA reads as TGCGCCAGCAGCCAAGATCGTAGAGACCAGAGGCCCCAGCATTTT.

The chain couples TRBV5-1 to TRBJ1-1; TRBD1 is a possible D gene (5 bases). Trimming took 0 bases from V and 5 from J, leaving 11 bases between them. This CDR3 spans 14 amino acids. Germline-derived CDR1 and CDR2 are SGHRS and YFSETQ. The CDR3 region has the DNA TGCGCCAGCAGCTTGGGTGGGGGTTTGACTGAAGCTTTCTTT. It codes for CASSLGGGLTEAFF.

This rearrangement joins TRBV20-1 to TRBJ1-2; 7 nucleotides line up with TRBD1. CDR1 DFQATT and CDR2 SNEGSKA come from the germline V gene (reference sequence). V was pared by 6 bases and J by 7 bases, with 11 bases of the junction left unmatched. This CDR3 is 13 amino acids long. This CDR3 is CSAGQGGFSGYTF. In nucleotides, the CDR3 is TGCAGTGCCGGGCAGGGGGGGTTTAGTGGCTACACCTTC.